This T cell receptor beta chain comes out of a study of T cell responses to AZD1222 COVID-19 vaccine (dated by TCRdb to 2020 to 2023). Regarding the study in general: A total of 230 to 250 trial participants underwent TCR sequencing, of whom 200 to 220 had received two doses of AZD1222 and 26 had received two doses of the MenACWY control vaccine. Trial participants were enrolled by age into 18-55, 56-69 and 70-plus year subgroups, with approximately 160, 26 and 62 TCR-sequenced participants respectively. What the work shows at the level of the full study, not this receptor alone: The 56-69-year group was small, and its depth increase did not reach significance, likely because of low power. Participants were mostly white British, with more females than males. The authors suggested clonal diversity may have been underestimated. Reportedly, almost half of the unique spike-specific TCRs recognized epitopes lying outside the regions that are mutated in the B.1.351 and B.1.1.7 variants. Only a handful of AZD1222 recipients were SARS-CoV-2 seropositive at baseline, limiting conclusions about previously exposed vaccinees. Because no samples from the day 14 peak response were available, repertoires could be characterized only after the peak T cell response. Spike-specific TCR breadth and depth rose significantly after two AZD1222 doses compared with day 0 and with MenACWY recipients. Vaccine-associated CD4 TCRs spanned the whole spike protein, with dominant responses in regions 160-218 and 743-854.

The CDR3 regions of human TCRbeta chains were subjected to immunosequencing. The original pipeline was this. TCRs in the repertoires were matched against a reference library of SARS-CoV-2-specific TCRs that had been generated with the MIRA antigen-specificity platform. Breadth meant the fraction of unique TCRs that were SARS-CoV-2-associated, whereas depth meant the fraction of total T cells that were SARS-CoV-2-associated. Using the MIRA data, every spike-specific TCR was mapped to the spike region that the TCR reacted to and assigned to either a CD4 or a CD8 class. Log10-transformed breadth and depth values were compared by one-way ANOVA with Sidak's multiple comparisons tests. TCRdb re-hosts the immuneACCESS table, in-frame sequences only. Its copies lack some clones; in the studies checked, an unresolved V gene accounts for under half of them, and the cause for the rest is not known. That table is the source of V, J and clone size, and D and trimming were worked out from the DNA. Within this sample are approximately 170,000 clones, with around nine tenths of them counted one time only. The ten top clones hold around 1% of the sample.

As regards this clone: No antigen is known for it. Base qualities were left out, and no much larger clone turns up one base away.

Read against the paper, the sample's time point label means: about 28 days (+/-7) after the second vaccine dose. AZD1222 recipients given second doses at about 4 weeks or at about 12 weeks were pooled, since spike-specific TCR depth and breadth were not found to differ between the two schedules. Vaccinee samples came from UK trials COV001 and COV002, including a single-blind randomized controlled phase 2/3 trial of AZD1222 (ChAdOx1 nCoV-19) in healthy adults. Trial participant PBMC samples were collected at day 0 and day 28 after the second dose for TCRbeta chain sequencing. The sequence was obtained from an adult who received the AZD1222 COVID-19 vaccine. This material consisted of peripheral blood, taken 28 days after the second AZD1222 dose.

The CDR3 region has the sequence CARNRDRGNTEAFF. The DNA sequence follows: TGTGCCAGAAACCGGGACAGGGGGAACACTGAAGCTTTCTTT. The receptor chain draws on TRBV6-5 and TRBJ1-1; 10 of the junction bases match TRBD1. Including cysteine and phenylalanine, the CDR3 has 14 amino acids. This entry keeps only the CDR3 DNA: 42 bases, framed from base 1. V is trimmed back by 9 bases and J by 1 base, and the junction contains 5 bases that no gene match accounts for. The germline V gene yields MNHEY for CDR1 and SVGAGI for CDR2.